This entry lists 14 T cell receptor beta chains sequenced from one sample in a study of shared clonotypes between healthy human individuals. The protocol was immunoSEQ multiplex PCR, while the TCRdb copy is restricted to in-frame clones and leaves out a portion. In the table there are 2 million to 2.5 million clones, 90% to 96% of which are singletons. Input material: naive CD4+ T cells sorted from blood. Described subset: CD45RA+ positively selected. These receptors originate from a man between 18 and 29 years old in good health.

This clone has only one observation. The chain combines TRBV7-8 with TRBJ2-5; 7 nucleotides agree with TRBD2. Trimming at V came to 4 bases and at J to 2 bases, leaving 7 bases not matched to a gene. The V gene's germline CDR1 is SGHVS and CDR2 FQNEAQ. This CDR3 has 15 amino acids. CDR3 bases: TGTGCCAGCAGCTGGGGGGAGGGCCGTCAAGAGACCCAGTACTTC. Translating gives CASSWGEGRQETQYF.

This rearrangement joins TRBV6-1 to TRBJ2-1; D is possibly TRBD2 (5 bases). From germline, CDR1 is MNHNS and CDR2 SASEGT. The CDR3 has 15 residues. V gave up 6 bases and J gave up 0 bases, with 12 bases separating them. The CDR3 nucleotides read TGTGCCAGCAGGCTAGCATCTGGCTCCTACAATGAGCAGTTCTTC. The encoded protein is CASRLASGSYNEQFF.

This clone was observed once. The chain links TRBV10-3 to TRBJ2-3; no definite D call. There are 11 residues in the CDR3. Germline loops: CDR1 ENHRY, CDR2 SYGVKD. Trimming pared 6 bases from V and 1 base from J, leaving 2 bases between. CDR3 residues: CAIRGTDTQYF. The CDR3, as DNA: TGTGCCATCAGGGGCACAGATACGCAGTATTTT.

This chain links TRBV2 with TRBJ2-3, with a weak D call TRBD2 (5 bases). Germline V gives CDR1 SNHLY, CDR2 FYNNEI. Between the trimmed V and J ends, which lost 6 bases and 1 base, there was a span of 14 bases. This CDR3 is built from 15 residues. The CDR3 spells CASRRSDQRTDTQYF. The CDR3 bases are TGTGCCAGCAGGCGTAGCGACCAACGCACAGATACGCAGTATTTT.

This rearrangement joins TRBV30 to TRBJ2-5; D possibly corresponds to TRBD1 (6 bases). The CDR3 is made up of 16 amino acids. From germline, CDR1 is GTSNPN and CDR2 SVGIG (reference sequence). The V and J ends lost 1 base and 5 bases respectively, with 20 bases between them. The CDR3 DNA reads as TGTGCCTGGAGTGCCCTGAGGAACAGGGCCCGGGAGACCCAGTACTTC. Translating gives CAWSALRNRARETQYF.

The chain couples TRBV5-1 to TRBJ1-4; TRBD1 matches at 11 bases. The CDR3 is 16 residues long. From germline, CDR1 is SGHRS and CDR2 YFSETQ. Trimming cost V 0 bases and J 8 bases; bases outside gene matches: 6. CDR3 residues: CASSLGRDRGREKLFF. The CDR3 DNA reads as TGCGCCAGCAGCTTGGGAAGGGACAGGGGGAGAGAAAAACTGTTTTTT.

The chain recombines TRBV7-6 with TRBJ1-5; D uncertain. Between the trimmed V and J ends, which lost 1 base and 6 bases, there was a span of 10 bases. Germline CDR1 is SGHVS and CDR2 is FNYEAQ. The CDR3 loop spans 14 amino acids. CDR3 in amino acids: CASSLGGIGQPQHF. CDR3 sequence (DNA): TGTGCCAGCAGCTTAGGTGGGATAGGTCAGCCCCAGCATTTT.

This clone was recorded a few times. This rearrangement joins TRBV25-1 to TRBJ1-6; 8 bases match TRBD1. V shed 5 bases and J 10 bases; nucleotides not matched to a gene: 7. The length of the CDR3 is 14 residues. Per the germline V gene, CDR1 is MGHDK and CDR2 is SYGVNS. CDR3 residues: CASSLGQGFSPLHF. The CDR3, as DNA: TGTGCCAGCAGTTTAGGACAGGGATTCTCACCCCTCCACTTT.

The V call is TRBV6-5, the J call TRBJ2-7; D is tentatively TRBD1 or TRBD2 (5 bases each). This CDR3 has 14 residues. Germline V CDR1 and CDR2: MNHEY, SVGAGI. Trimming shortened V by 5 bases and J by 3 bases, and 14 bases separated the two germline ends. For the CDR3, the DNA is TGTGCCAGCAGTAACATCGGGACGGACTACGAGCAGTACTTC. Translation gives CASSNIGTDYEQYF.

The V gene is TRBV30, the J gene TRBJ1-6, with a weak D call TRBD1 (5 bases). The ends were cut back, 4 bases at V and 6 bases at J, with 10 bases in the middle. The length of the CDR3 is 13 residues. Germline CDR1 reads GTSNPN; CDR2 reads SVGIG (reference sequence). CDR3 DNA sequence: TGTGCCTGGACTCGACAGCCTAATTCACCCCTCCACTTT. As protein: CAWTRQPNSPLHF.

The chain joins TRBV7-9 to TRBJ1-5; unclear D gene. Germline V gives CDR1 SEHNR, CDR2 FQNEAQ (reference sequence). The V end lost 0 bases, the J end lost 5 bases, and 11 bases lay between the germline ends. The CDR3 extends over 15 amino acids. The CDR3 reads CASSLASTKDQPQHF. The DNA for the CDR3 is TGTGCCAGCAGCTTAGCATCCACGAAGGATCAGCCCCAGCATTTT.

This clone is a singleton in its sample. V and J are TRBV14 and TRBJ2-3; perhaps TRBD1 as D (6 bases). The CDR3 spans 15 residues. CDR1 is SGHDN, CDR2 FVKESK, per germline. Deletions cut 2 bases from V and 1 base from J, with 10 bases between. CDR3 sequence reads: CASSQLDRRTDTQYF. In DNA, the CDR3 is TGTGCCAGCAGCCAATTGGACAGACGCACAGATACGCAGTATTTT.

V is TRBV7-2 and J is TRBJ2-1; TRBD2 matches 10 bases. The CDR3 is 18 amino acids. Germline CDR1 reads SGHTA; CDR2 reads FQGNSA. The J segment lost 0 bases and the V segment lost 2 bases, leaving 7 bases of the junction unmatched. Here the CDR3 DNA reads TGTGCCAGCAGCTTATTAGCGGGGGGCTCCCGCTCCTACAATGAGCAGTTCTTC. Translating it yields CASSLLAGGSRSYNEQFF.

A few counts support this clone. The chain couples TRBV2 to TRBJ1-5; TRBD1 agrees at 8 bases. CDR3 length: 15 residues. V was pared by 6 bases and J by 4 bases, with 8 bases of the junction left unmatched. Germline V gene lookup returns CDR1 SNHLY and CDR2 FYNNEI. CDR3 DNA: TGTGCCAGCAGCCGCGATCAGGGGGCTAATCAGCCCCAGCATTTT. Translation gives CASSRDQGANQPQHF.